The present T cell receptor beta chain was sequenced within a study of long-term antiretroviral therapy in people with HIV. Running of the v3.0 immunoSEQ assay took place at survey level. Sequencing aimed to cover about 35,000-55,000 T-cell genomes per sample. The method was immunoSEQ multiplex PCR; TCRdb's version includes in-frame clones alone and lacks a portion of them. The sample includes 25,000 to 35,000 clones, around 93% of them seen just once. The table lists this clone with a count of one. At least two post-ART and at least one pre-ART PBMC sample were available for each donor. The sequence was collected from a middle-aged man with HIV. The sample consisted of unsorted PBMCs, taken 7.4 years after starting antiretroviral therapy.

CDR3 in DNA: TGCGCCAGCAGCTTGGGGGACAGCGGTAATGAAAAACTGTTTTTT. Its translation is CASSLGDSGNEKLFF. The chain links TRBV5-1 to TRBJ1-4; 7 nucleotides line up with TRBD1. This CDR3 has 15 residues. The ends lost 0 bases at V and 4 bases at J; junction bases unmatched: 3. Germline CDR1 and CDR2: SGHRS and YFSETQ.